Presented here are 13 T cell receptor beta chains from one specimen sequenced in a study of shared clonotypes between healthy human individuals. The assay was immunoSEQ multiplex PCR, and TCRdb's table has in-frame clones only and misses some. The sample includes a few million clones, just over 90% of them seen just once. Sample: naive CD4+ T cells from PBMCs. Subset of the sample: CD45RA+ positively selected. Receptors were obtained from a man in his late teens or twenties in good health. Some clones in this sample may be carry-over from other donors' samples.

The rearrangement joins TRBV18 to TRBJ2-7, with 14 bases identical to TRBD2. In germline, CDR1 is KGHSH, CDR2 LQKENI. Trimming at V came to 1 base and at J to 5 bases, leaving 13 bases not matched to a gene. The CDR3 extends over 19 amino acids. As DNA, the CDR3 is TGTGCCAGCTCACCACTGACAGGGGGACTAGCGGGAGTAGAGAACGAGCAGTACTTC. Its translation is CASSPLTGGLAGVENEQYF.

The V and J genes are TRBV5-6 and TRBJ1-1; unclear D gene. Germline V lookup: CDR1 SGHDT, CDR2 YYEEEE. V gave up 2 bases and J gave up 3 bases, with 8 bases separating them. This CDR3 has 13 residues. The CDR3 DNA sequence: TGTGCCAGCAGCTTCGGCGGAGACACTGAAGCTTTCTTT. It specifies CASSFGGDTEAFF.

In regard to this clone: Other DNA variants within this sample encode the same CDR3. V is TRBV28 and J is TRBJ1-2, with a weak D call TRBD1 (6 bases). Trimming left V 4 bases short and J 3 bases short, with 6 bases between. The CDR3 is made up of 12 amino acids. Germline V gene lookup returns CDR1 MDHEN and CDR2 SYDVKM. The CDR3 region is CASSSGDYGYTF. The CDR3 DNA reads as TGTGCCAGCAGTTCAGGGGACTATGGCTACACCTTC.

The chain joins TRBV7-9 to TRBJ1-2; 8 nucleotides line up with TRBD1. CDR3 size: 13 residues. The germline V gene encodes CDR1 SEHNR and CDR2 FQNEAQ (reference sequence). Unmatched junction bases numbered 3, after V lost 5 bases and J lost 4 bases. The CDR3 spells CASSIQGAYGYTF. The DNA for the CDR3 is TGTGCCAGCAGCATTCAGGGGGCCTATGGCTACACCTTC.

This clone has at least ten counts. Other DNA sequences from this sample encode an identical CDR3 as well. The J gene is TRBJ2-5, the V gene TRBV7-3; TRBD2 matches at 12 bases. Losses at the gene ends were 3 bases for V and 5 bases for J; bases not matched to a gene: 4. The CDR3 length is 15 residues. Germline V lookup: CDR1 SGHTA, CDR2 FQGTGA. The CDR3 region has the DNA TGTGCCAGCAGCTTGGGACTAGCGGGTGTGGAGACCCAGTACTTC. The encoded protein is CASSLGLAGVETQYF. Combining the CDR3 with reference TRBV7-3 and TRBJ2-5 gives the whole variable domain GAGVSQTPSNKVTEKGKYVELRCDPISGHTALYWYRQSLGQGPEFLIYFQGTGAADDSGLPNDRFFAVRPEGSVSTLKIQRTERGDSAVYLCASSLGLAGVETQYFGPGTRLLVL.

J is TRBJ2-7 and V is TRBV27; D remains unclear. CDR3 length: 15 amino acids. Germline assignment: CDR1 MNHEY and CDR2 SMNVEV (reference sequence). V shed 5 bases and J shed 0 bases, with 14 bases lying between them. CDR3 nucleotides: TGTGCCAGCAGTCCCTTGGCAGTGAGCTCCTACGAGCAGTACTTC. It encodes CASSPLAVSSYEQYF.

J is TRBJ1-2 and V is TRBV5-3; 10 bases are a match to TRBD1. TRBV5-3 is sorted into the ORF group, with uncertain function. The CDR3 has 14 residues. V shed 8 bases and J 8 bases; nucleotides not matched to a gene: 12. The CDR3, as DNA: TGTGCCAGCGACAGGGGGCGACGGTTTGAAGGCTACACCTTC. It translates to CASDRGRRFEGYTF.

The chain links TRBV11-2 to TRBJ2-7, with 13 bases identical to TRBD2. J gave up 2 bases and V 5 bases, and 3 bases lay outside the gene matches. CDR3 size: 15 residues. Per germline, CDR1 SGHAT and CDR2 FQNNGV. CDR3 protein: CASSHGLAGAYEQYF. The CDR3 DNA sequence: TGTGCCAGCAGCCACGGACTAGCGGGAGCCTACGAGCAGTACTTC.

This rearrangement joins TRBV18 to TRBJ2-3; no clear D. V was pared by 4 bases and J by 8 bases, with 16 bases between. This CDR3 has 14 amino acids. Germline CDR1 and CDR2: KGHSH and LQKENI. CDR3 sequence: CASSLALPAGTQYF. The CDR3 DNA is TGTGCCAGCTCACTTGCCCTCCCGGCCGGTACGCAGTATTTT.

With respect to this clone: The sample holds other DNA sequences that translate to the same CDR3. V usage is TRBV5-1 and J usage is TRBJ1-4, with TRBD1 as a possible D gene (5 bases). V dropped 1 base and J dropped 8 bases, with 12 bases sitting between them. CDR1 SGHRS and CDR2 YFSETQ come from the germline V gene. This CDR3 region has 14 residues. The DNA for the CDR3 is TGCGCCAGCAGCTTGACTGGGGGTTCGGAAAAACTGTTTTTT. It is translated as CASSLTGGSEKLFF.

The rearrangement joins TRBV19 to TRBJ1-5; TRBD1 might be the D (6 bases). This CDR3 is built from 14 residues. Germline V gene sequence: CDR1 LNHDA, CDR2 SQIVND (reference sequence). The germline V and J ends were trimmed by 1 base and 9 bases, with 13 bases remaining between them. The CDR3 region has the DNA TGTGCCAGTAGTATAGGACAAGGGGGAGGGCCCCAGCATTTT. Translating it yields CASSIGQGGGPQHF.

A note on this clone: Different DNA sequences within this sample yield the same CDR3. The V and J genes are TRBV5-1 and TRBJ1-1; D possibly corresponds to TRBD1 (5 bases). V was cut by 0 bases and J by 4 bases, with 10 bases left in between. Germline-derived CDR1 and CDR2 are SGHRS and YFSETQ. CDR3 size: 14 residues. CDR3 nucleotide sequence: TGCGCCAGCAGCTTGGGGGACCGGGGCACTGAAGCTTTCTTT. It is translated as CASSLGDRGTEAFF.

This chain links TRBV20-1 with TRBJ2-1; D gene uncertain. CDR3 length equals 10 residues. With 5 bases removed from V and 10 bases from J, the gap between germline ends came to 9 bases. CDR1 is DFQATT, CDR2 SNEGSKA, per germline (reference sequence). CDR3 bases: TGCAGTGCTGCGAGAATGGAGCAGTTCTTC. Translation gives CSAARMEQFF.